This note documents a single T cell receptor beta chain sequence. Its antigen is unidentified. This specimen belongs to a study of T cell repertoires in ileal Crohn's disease. Study context: Patients had a median roughly 7.9-year disease duration, and roughly 40% were active smokers.

The study, taken as a whole, reports: Endoscopic recurrence occurred in every patient whose clonality exceeded 26.8%.

Trimming pared 3 bases from V and 1 base from J, leaving 12 bases between. Germline values: CDR1 MGHRA, CDR2 YSYEKL. The CDR3 loop spans 15 amino acids. Using immunoSEQ multiplex PCR, the repertoire was profiled, and TCRdb retains in-frame clones only, with some absent. The sample shows fewer than 16,000 clones, 75% to 85% of them seen only once. The sequence derives from an adult with Crohn's disease. The sequenced sample was ileal tissue. The rearrangement joins TRBV4-1 to TRBJ1-2; TRBD1 might be the D (5 bases). CDR3 nucleotide sequence: TGCGCCAGCAGCCAGGCAGGGCCTATTAACTATGGCTACACCTTC. Amino acid sequence: CASSQAGPINYGYTF.